Below are 11 T cell receptor beta chains sequenced from a single sample in a study of blood T cell repertoires in COVID-19. This table comes from immunoSEQ multiplex PCR, and its TCRdb copy is limited to in-frame clones, with some not included. The sample shows some 150,000 clones, around 82% of them seen only once. The material sequenced was peripheral blood. The receptors here all came from a man aged 60 to 75 with active or convalescent COVID-19.

The rearrangement joins TRBV11-2 to TRBJ2-5; perhaps TRBD1 as D (5 bases). The CDR3 contains 14 residues. The germline V and J ends were trimmed by 5 bases and 9 bases, with 19 bases remaining between them. Germline lookup yields CDR1 SGHAT and CDR2 FQNNGV. This CDR3 reads CASSPVAGLGSQYF. DNA of the CDR3: TGTGCCAGCAGCCCGGTCGCAGGGTTGGGGTCCCAGTACTTC.

This chain joins TRBV28 and TRBJ1-2; 12 bases are a match to TRBD1. The CDR3 length is 18 residues. Germline-derived CDR1 and CDR2 are MDHEN and SYDVKM. The ends lost 6 bases at V and 5 bases at J; junction bases unmatched: 16. Here the CDR3 DNA reads TGTGCCAGCAGGTTGGGGTTTGGGGGACAGGGGGCGTCGTATGGCTACACCTTC. Protein product: CASRLGFGGQGASYGYTF.

The chain uses TRBV27 and TRBJ2-2, with D possibly matching TRBD2 (5 bases). V shed 7 bases and J shed 4 bases, with 19 bases lying between them. The CDR3 runs to 16 residues. Germline V gene sequence: CDR1 MNHEY, CDR2 SMNVEV (reference sequence). The CDR3 sequence is CASTSIGFGSTGELFF. The CDR3 nucleotides read TGTGCCAGCACCAGCATTGGGTTTGGGAGCACCGGGGAGCTGTTTTTT.

This clone has just one count. In the same sample, other DNA sequences code for this CDR3. The chain recombines TRBV14 with TRBJ1-5; D may be TRBD1 (6 bases). Germline CDR1 SGHDN, CDR2 FVKESK. The V and J ends lost 4 bases and 2 bases respectively, with 6 bases between them. The CDR3 extends over 13 amino acids. The CDR3 sequence is CASSRQGNQPQHF. CDR3 DNA sequence: TGTGCCAGCAGCCGACAGGGCAATCAGCCCCAGCATTTT.

CDR3 residues: CASSLASGREETQYF. The CDR3 region has the DNA TGCGCCAGCAGCTTGGCCAGCGGGAGGGAAGAGACCCAGTACTTC. The rearrangement uses TRBV5-1 and TRBJ2-5; TRBD2 agrees at 10 bases. The CDR3 totals 15 residues. Germline V gene sequence: CDR1 SGHRS, CDR2 YFSETQ. V was clipped by 0 bases and J by 3 bases; unmatched bases: 2.

This clone appeared a few times. This chain links TRBV5-5 with TRBJ2-7; no definite D call. Germline V CDR1 and CDR2: SGHKS, YYEKEE (reference sequence). V was clipped by 6 bases and J by 6 bases, with 19 bases between them. The CDR3 is made up of 14 amino acids. The CDR3 coding sequence is TGTGCCAGCACCGGCGTACGCGAGTCAGGCGAGCAGTACTTC. Translation gives CASTGVRESGEQYF.

This clone was detected once. The J gene is TRBJ2-2, the V gene TRBV12-3 or TRBV12-4; D is perhaps TRBD2 (5 bases). Trimming pared 8 bases from V and 6 bases from J, leaving 10 bases between. The CDR3 runs to 12 residues. CDR3 residues: CASGMRAGELFF. DNA for the CDR3: TGTGCCAGCGGAATGCGGGCCGGGGAGCTGTTTTTT.

V usage is TRBV19 and J usage is TRBJ2-7; D possibly corresponds to TRBD1 (6 bases). Germline V lookup: CDR1 LNHDA, CDR2 SQIVND (reference sequence). The CDR3 loop spans 15 amino acids. Trimming took 5 bases from V and 2 from J, leaving 16 bases between them. The CDR3 sequence: CASSPTRDKAYEQYF. The DNA of the CDR3 is TGTGCCAGTAGTCCTACGAGGGACAAGGCCTACGAGCAGTACTTC. Together with reference TRBV19 and TRBJ2-7, the CDR3 gives the full variable domain: DGGITQSPKYLFRKEGQNVTLSCEQNLNHDAMYWYRQDPGQGLRLIYYSQIVNDFQKGDIAEGYSVSREKKESFPLTVTSAQKNPTAFYLCASSPTRDKAYEQYFGPGTRLTVT.

The chain employs TRBV28 and TRBJ2-3, with TRBD2 matching 8 bases. Germline CDR1 and CDR2: MDHEN and SYDVKM. The CDR3 extends over 17 amino acids. Trimming removed 6 bases from V and 5 bases from J; junction bases left unmatched: 16. CDR3 sequence (DNA): TGTGCCAGCAGCCCGCTAGCGGGTTTTCCCTCGGGAGATACGCAGTATTTT. It translates to CASSPLAGFPSGDTQYF. The complete variable domain, with remaining parts taken from reference TRBV28 and TRBJ2-3, reads DVKVTQSSRYLVKRTGEKVFLECVQDMDHENMFWYRQDPGLGLRLIYFSYDVKMKEKGDIPEGYSVSREKKERFSLILESASTNQTSMYLCASSPLAGFPSGDTQYFGPGTRLTVL.

This sequence joins TRBV11-3 and TRBJ2-3, with 9 bases lining up with TRBD1. J was trimmed by 4 bases and V by 5 bases; bases with no gene match: 4. This CDR3 comprises 14 residues. CDR1 and CDR2 (germline): SGHNT, YENEEA. The chain's CDR3 is CASSRTGAADTQYF. CDR3 nucleotide sequence: TGTGCCAGCAGCCGGACAGGGGCGGCAGATACGCAGTATTTT.

The chain recombines TRBV4-2 with TRBJ2-1, with 7 bases fitting TRBD1. V shed 0 bases and J 13 bases; nucleotides not matched to a gene: 15. Germline V gene data show CDR1 as LGHNA and CDR2 as YNFKEQ. The CDR3 sequence is 16 residues long. The CDR3 DNA reads TGTGCCAGCAGCCAAGAGGCCCGAGGGGGCCACATAAGACAGTTCTTC. Translation gives CASSQEARGGHIRQFF.